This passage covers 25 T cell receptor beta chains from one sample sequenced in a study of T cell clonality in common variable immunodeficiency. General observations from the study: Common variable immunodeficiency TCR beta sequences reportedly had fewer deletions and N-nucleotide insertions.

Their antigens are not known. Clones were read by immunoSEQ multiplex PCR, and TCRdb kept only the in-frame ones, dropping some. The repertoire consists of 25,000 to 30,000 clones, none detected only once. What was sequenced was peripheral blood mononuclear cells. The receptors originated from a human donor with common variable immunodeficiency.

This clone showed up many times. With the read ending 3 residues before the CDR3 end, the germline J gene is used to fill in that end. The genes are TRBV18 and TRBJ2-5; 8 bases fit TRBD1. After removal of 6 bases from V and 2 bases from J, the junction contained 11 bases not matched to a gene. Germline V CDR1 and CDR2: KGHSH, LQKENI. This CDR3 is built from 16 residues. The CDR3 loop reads CASSRQGTKVQETQYF. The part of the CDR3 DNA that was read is TGTGCCAGCTCGCGACAGGGGACCAAGGTTCAAGAGACC.

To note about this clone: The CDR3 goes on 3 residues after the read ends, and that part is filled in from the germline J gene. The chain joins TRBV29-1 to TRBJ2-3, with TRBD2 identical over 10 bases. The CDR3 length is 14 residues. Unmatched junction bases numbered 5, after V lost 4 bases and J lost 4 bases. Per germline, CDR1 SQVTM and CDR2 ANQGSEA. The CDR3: CSVGESGRADTQYF. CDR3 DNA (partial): TGCAGCGTTGGGGAGAGCGGGAGGGCAGATACG.

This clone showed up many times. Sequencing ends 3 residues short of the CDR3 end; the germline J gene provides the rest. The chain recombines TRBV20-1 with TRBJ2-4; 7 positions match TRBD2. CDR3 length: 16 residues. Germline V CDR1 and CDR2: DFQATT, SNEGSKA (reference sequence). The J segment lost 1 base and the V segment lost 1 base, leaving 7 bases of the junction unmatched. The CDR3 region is CSARALGEGAKNIQYF. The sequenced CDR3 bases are TGCAGTGCTAGAGCTTTAGGGGAGGGGGCCAAAAACATT.

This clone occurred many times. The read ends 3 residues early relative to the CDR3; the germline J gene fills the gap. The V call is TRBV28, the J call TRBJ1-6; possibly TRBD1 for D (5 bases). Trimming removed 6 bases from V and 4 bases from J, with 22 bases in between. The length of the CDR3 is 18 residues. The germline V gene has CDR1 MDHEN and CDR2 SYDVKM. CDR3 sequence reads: CASSYTGRRVLYNSPLHF. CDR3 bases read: TGTGCCAGCAGCTACACAGGTCGCCGGGTGTTGTATAATTCACCC.

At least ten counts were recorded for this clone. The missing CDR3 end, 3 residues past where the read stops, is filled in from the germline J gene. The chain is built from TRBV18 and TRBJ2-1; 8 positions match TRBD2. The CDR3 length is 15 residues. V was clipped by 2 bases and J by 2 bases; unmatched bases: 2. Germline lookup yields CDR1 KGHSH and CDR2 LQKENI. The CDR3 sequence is CASSPGTSAYNEQFF. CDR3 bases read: TGTGCCAGCTCACCAGGGACTAGTGCCTACAATGAG.

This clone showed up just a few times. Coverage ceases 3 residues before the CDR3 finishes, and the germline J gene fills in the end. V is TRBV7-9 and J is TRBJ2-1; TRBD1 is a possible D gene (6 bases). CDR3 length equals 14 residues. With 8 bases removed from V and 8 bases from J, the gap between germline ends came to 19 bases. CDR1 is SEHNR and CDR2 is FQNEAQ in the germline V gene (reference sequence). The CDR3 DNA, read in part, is TGTGCCAGCGCCCTGGGGGCAGTCATATATGAG. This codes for CASALGAVIYE. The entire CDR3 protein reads CASALGAVIYEQFF.

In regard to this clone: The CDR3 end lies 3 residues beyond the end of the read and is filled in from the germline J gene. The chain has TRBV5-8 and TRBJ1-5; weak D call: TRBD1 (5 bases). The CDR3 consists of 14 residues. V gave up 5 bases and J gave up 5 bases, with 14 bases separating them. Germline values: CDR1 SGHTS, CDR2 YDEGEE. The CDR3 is CASRLGRRDQPQHF. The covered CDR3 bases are TGTGCCAGCAGATTAGGGCGCAGGGATCAGCCC. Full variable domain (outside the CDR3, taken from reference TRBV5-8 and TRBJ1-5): EAGVTQSPTHLIKTRGQQATLRCSPISGHTSVYWYQQALGLGLQFLLWYDEGEERNRGNFPPRFSGRQFPNYSSELNVNALELEDSALYLCASRLGRRDQPQHFGDGTRLSIL.

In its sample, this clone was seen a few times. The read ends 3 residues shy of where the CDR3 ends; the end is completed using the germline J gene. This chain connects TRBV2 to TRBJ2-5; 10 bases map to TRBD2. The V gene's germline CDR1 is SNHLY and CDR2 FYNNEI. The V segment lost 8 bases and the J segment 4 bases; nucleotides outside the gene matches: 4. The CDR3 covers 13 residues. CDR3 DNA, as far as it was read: TGTGCCAGCTCCGAGCGGGAGGGAGAGACC. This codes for CASSEREGET. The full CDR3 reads CASSEREGETQYF.

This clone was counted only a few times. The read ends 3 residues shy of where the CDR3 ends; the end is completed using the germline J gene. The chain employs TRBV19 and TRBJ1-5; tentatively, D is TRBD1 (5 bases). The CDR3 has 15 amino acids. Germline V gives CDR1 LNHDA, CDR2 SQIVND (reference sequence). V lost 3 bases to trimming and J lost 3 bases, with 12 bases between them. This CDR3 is CASSIWGRNNQPQHF. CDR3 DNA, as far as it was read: TGTGCCAGTAGTATTTGGGGCAGGAACAATCAGCCC.

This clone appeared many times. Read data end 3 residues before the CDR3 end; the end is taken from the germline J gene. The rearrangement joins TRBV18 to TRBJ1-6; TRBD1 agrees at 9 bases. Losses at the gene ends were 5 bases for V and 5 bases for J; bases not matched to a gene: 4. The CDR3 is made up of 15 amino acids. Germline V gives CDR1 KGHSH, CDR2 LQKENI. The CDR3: CASSAGTGHNSPLHF. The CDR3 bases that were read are TGTGCCAGCTCAGCCGGGACAGGGCATAATTCACCC.

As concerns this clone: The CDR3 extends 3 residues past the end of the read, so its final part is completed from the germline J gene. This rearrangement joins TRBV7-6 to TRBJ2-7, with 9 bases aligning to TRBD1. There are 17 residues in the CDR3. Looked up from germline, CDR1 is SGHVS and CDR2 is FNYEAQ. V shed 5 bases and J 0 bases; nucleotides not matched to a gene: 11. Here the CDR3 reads CASSLPDRGGNSYEQYF. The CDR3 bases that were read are TGTGCCAGCAGCCTTCCGGACAGGGGCGGAAACTCCTACGAG.

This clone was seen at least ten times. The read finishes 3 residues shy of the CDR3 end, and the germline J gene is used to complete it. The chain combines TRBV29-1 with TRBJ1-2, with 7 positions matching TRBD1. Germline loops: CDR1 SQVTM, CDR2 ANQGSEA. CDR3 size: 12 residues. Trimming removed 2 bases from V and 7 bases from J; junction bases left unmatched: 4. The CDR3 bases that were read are TGCAGCGTTGAAAACAGGGGCCTTGGC. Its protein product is CSVENRGLG. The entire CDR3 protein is CSVENRGLGYTF.

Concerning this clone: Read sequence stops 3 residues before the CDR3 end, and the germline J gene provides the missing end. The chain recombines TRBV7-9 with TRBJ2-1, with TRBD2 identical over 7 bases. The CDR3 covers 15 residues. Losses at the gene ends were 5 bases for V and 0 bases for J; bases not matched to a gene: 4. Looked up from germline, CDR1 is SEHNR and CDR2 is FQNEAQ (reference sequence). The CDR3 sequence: CASSQTSVSYNEQFF. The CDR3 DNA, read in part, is TGTGCCAGCAGCCAAACTAGCGTCTCCTACAATGAG.

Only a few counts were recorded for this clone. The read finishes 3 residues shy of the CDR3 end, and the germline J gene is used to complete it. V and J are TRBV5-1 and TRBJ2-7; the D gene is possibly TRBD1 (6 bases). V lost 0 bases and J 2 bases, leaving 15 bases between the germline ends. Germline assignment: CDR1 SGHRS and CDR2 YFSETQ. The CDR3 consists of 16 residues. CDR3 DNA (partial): TGCGCCAGCAGCTTGGATGGGGGCTGGACACCCTACGAG. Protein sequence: CASSLDGGWTPYE. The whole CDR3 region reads CASSLDGGWTPYEQYF.

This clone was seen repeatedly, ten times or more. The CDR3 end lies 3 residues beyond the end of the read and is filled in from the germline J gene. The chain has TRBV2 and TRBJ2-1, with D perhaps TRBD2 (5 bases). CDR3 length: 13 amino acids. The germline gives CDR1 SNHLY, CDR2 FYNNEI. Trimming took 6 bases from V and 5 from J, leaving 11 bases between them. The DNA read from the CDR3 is TGTGCCAGCAGCGGACTCGGAGACAATGAG. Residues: CASSGLGDNE. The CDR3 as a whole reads CASSGLGDNEQFF. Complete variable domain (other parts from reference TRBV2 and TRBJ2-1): EPEVTQTPSHQVTQMGQEVILRCVPISNHLYFYWYRQILGQKVEFLVSFYNNEISEKSEIFDDQFSVERPDGSNFTLKIRSTKLEDSAMYFCASSGLGDNEQFFGPGTRLTVL.

The CDR3: CASSMGLAGDNEQFF. CDR3 DNA (partial): TGCGCCAGCAGCATGGGACTAGCGGGTGACAATGAG. V gene TRBV5-1 combines with J gene TRBJ2-1; 12 bases are a match to TRBD2. The CDR3 end falls 3 residues outside the read, so it is completed with the germline J gene. Trimming at V came to 4 bases and at J to 5 bases, leaving 4 bases not matched to a gene. Per germline, CDR1 SGHRS and CDR2 YFSETQ. The CDR3 consists of 15 residues.

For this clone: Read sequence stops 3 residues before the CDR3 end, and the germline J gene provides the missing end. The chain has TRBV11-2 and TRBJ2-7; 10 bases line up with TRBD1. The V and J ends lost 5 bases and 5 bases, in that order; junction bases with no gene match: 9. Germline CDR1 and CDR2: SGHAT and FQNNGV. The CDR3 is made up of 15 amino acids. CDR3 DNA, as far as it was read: TGTGCCAGCAGCCGCGGCGACAGGGGGCTCGACGAG. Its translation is CASSRGDRGLDE. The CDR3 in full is CASSRGDRGLDEQYF.

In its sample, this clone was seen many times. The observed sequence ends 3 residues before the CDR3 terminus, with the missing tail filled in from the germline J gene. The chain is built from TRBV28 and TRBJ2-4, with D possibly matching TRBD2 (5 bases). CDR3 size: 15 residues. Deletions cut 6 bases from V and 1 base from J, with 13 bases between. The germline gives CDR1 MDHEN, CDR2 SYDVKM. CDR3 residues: CASRSYGEAKNIQYF. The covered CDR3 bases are TGTGCCAGCAGATCGTACGGGGAGGCCAAAAACATT.

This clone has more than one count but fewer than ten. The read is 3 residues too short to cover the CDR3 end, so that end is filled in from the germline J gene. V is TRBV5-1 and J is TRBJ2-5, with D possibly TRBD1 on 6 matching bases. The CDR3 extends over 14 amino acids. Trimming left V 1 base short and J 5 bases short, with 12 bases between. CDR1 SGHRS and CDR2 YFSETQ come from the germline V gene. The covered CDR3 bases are TGCGCCAGCAGCTTGCACAGGGAAGGTGAGACC. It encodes CASSLHREGET. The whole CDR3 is CASSLHREGETQYF. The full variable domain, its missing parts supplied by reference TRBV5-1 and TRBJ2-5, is KAGVTQTPRYLIKTRGQQVTLSCSPISGHRSVSWYQQTPGQGLQFLFEYFSETQRNKGNFPGRFSGRQFSNSRSEMNVSTLELGDSALYLCASSLHREGETQYFGPGTRLLVL.

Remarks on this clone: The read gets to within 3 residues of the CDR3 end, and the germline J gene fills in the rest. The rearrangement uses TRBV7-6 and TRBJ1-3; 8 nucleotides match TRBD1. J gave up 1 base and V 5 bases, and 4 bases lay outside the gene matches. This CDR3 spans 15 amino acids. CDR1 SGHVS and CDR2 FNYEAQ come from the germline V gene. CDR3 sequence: CASSTRTGSGNTIYF. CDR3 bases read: TGTGCCAGCAGCACCCGGACAGGGTCTGGAAACACC.

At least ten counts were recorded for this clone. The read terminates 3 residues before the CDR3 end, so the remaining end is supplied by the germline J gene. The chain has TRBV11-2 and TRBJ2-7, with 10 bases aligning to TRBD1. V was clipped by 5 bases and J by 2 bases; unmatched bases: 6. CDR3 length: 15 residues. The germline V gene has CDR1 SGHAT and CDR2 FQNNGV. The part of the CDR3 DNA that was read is TGTGCCAGCAGCGAAGGTGGACAGGGGGCCTACGAG. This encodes CASSEGGQGAYE. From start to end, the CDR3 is CASSEGGQGAYEQYF. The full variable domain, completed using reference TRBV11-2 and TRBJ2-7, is EAGVAQSPRYKIIEKRQSVAFWCNPISGHATLYWYQQILGQGPKLLIQFQNNGVVDDSQLPKDRFSAERLKGVDSTLKIQPAKLEDSAVYLCASSEGGQGAYEQYFGPGTRLTVT.

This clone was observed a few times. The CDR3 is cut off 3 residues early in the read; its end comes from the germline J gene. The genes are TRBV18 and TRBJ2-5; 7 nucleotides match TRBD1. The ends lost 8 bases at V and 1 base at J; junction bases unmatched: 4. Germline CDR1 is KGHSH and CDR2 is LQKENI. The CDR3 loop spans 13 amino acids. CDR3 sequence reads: CASATGFQETQYF. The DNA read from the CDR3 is TGTGCCAGCGCGACAGGGTTCCAAGAGACC.

The CDR3 DNA, read in part, is TGTGCCAGTAGTTTACTAGCGGGAGTTGGCGGGGAG. It encodes CASSLLAGVGGE. The CDR3 in its entirety is CASSLLAGVGGELFF. The genes are TRBV19 and TRBJ2-2, with 11 positions matching TRBD2. The read is 3 residues too short to cover the CDR3 end, so that end is filled in from the germline J gene. CDR1 is LNHDA, CDR2 SQIVND, per germline (reference sequence). Trimming at V came to 5 bases and at J to 7 bases, leaving 6 bases not matched to a gene. The CDR3 has 15 amino acids.

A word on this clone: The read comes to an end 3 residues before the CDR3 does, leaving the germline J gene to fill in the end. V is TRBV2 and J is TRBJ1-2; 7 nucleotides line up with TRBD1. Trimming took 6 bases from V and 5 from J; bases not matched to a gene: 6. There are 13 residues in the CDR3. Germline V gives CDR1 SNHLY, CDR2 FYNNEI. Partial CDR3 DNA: TGTGCCAGCAGGGTGGGACAGAGTTATGGC. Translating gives CASRVGQSYG. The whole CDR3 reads CASRVGQSYGYTF.

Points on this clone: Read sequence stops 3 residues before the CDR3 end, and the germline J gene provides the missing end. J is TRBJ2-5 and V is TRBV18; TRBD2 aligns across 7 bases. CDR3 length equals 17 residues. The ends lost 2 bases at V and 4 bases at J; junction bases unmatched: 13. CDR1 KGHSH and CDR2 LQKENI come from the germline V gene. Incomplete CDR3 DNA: TGTGCCAGCTCACCAGTAGCTAGCGGAAGAGCTATAGAGACC. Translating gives CASSPVASGRAIET. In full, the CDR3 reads CASSPVASGRAIETQYF.